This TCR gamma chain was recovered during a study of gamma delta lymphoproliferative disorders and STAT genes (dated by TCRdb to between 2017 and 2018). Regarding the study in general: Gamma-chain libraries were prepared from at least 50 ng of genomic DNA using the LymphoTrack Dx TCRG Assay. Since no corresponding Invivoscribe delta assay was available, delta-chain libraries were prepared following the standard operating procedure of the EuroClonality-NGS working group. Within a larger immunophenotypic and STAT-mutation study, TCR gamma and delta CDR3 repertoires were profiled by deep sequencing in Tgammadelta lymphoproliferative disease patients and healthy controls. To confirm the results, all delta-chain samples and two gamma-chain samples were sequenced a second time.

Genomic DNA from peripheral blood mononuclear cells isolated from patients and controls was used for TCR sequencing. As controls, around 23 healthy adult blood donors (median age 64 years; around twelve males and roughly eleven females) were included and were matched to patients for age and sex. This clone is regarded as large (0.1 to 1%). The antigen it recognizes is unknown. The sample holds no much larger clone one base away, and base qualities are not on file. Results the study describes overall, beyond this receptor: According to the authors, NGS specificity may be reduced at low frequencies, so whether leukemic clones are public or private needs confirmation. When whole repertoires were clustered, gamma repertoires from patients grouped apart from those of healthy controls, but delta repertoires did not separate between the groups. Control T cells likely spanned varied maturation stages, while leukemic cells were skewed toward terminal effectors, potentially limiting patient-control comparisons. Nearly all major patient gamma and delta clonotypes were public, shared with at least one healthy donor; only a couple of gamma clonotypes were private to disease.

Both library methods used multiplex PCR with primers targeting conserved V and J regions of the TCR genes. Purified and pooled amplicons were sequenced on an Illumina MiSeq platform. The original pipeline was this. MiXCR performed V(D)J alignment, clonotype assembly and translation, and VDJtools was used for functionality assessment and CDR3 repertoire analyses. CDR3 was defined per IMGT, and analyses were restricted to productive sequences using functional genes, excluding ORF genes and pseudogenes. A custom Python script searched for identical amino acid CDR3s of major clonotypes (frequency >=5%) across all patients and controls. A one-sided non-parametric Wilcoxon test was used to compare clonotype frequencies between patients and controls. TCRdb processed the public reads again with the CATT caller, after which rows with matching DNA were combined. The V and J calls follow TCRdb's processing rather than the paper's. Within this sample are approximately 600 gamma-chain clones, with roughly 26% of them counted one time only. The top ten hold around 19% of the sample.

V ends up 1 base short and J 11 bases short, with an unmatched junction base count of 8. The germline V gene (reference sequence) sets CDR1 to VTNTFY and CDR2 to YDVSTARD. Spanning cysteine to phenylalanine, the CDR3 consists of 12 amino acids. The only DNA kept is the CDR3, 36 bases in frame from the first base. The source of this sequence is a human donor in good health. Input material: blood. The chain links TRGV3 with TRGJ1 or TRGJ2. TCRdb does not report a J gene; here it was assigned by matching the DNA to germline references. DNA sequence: TGTGCCACCTGGGACAGCCCGACAGAGAAACTCTTT. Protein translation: CATWDSPTEKLF.